What follows is one T cell receptor (beta chain) and its context. Its specificity is unknown. This entry belongs to a study of OX40 agonist ivuxolimab in advanced cancers. Produced via immunoSEQ multiplex PCR; TCRdb's table is partial and in-frame only. The repertoire holds tens of thousands of clones, with roughly 90% as singletons. The CDR3 length is 16 residues. Per germline, CDR1 LNHDA and CDR2 SQIVND (reference sequence). The germline V and J ends were trimmed by 2 bases and 1 base, with 12 bases remaining between them. Study-wide results and limits: Antigen specificity of clonally expanded peripheral T cells was not established. Both CD4+ and CD8+ T cell populations in blood had undergone clonal expansion by week 6 at 0.1 to 3.0 mg/kg. Normalized expansion of T-cell clones was also low for some nonresponders. CD8+ T cells (on average) carried more expanded clones than CD4+ T cells.

The sequenced sample was CD4+ or CD8+ T cells sorted from blood, obtained in a trial of the OX40 agonist ivuxolimab. The rearrangement links TRBV19 to TRBJ2-1; possibly TRBD2 for D (6 bases). This receptor was identified in an adult with an advanced solid tumor such as melanoma, head and neck, liver or kidney cancer. CDR3 bases: TGTGCCAGTAGTATAAGTGCGGGGCCATCCTACAATGAGCAGTTCTTC. It translates to CASSISAGPSYNEQFF.